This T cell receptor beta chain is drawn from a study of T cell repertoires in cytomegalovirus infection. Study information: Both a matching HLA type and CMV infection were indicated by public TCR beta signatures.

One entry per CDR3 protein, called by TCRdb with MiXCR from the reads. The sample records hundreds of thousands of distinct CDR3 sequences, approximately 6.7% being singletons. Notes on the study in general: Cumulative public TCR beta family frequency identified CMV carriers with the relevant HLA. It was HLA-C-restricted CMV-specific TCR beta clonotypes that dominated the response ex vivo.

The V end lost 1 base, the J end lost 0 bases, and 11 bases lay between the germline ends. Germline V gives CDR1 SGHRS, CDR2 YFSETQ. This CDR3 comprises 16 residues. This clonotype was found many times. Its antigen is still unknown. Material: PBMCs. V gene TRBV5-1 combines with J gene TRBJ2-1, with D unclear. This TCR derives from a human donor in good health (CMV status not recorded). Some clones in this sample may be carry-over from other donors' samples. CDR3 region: CASSLSSVSSYNEQFF. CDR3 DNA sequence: TGCGCCAGCAGCTTGTCTAGTGTGAGCTCCTACAATGAGCAGTTCTTC.